A single sample gave rise to the 24 T cell receptor beta chains below, sequenced in a study of cytomegalovirus exposure and HLA in healthy donors (dated by TCRdb to between 2016 and 2019). Libraries were built with the immunoSEQ multiplex PCR assay. A mixture of 60 forward primers for TCR Vbeta segments and 13 reverse primers for TCR Jbeta segments was used in the multiplex PCR. The table comes from immuneACCESS by way of TCRdb, which keeps in-frame sequences with V and J called. Part of the clones is missing from these tables; in studies checked, under half for an unresolved V gene and the rest for unknown reasons. The sample records 150,000 to 200,000 clones, roughly 75% of which are singletons. The ten largest make up around 4.7% of the sample. The sequenced sample was PBMCs. Source of these receptors: a male donor in good health and CMV-seronegative.

This clone came up many times. Within the sample, other DNA sequences also encode this same CDR3. The chain joins TRBV6-1 to TRBJ2-1; 8 positions match TRBD2. The V segment lost 2 bases and the J segment 0 bases; nucleotides outside the gene matches: 0. Germline loops: CDR1 MNHNS, CDR2 SASEGT. There are 15 residues in the CDR3. The CDR3 nucleotides are TGTGCCAGCAGTGAACTAGCGGGCTCCTACAATGAGCAGTTCTTC. Amino acid sequence: CASSELAGSYNEQFF.

This chain uses TRBV10-3 with TRBJ2-7; 7 bases are shared with TRBD1. Per the germline V gene, CDR1 is ENHRY and CDR2 is SYGVKD. The ends lost 6 bases at V and 3 bases at J; junction bases unmatched: 11. The CDR3 has 15 amino acids. CDR3 sequence (DNA): TGTGCCATCAGGCATAGACAGGGATTGAACTACGAGCAGTACTTC. It encodes CAIRHRQGLNYEQYF.

This clone has more than one count but fewer than ten. In nucleotides, the CDR3 is TGTGCCTGGAGTTCCGTCCGAGCAAGCTCTGGAAACACCATATATTTT. Protein: CAWSSVRASSGNTIYF. The rearrangement uses TRBV30 and TRBJ1-3; no definite D call. V was trimmed by 2 bases and J by 0 bases, leaving 14 bases between them. The CDR3 totals 16 residues. Germline CDR1 is GTSNPN and CDR2 is SVGIG (reference sequence).

The chain has TRBV28 and TRBJ2-7, with 10 bases matching TRBD1. With 6 bases clipped from V and 4 bases from J, the junction kept 9 bases outside the gene matches. Germline V gives CDR1 MDHEN, CDR2 SYDVKM. The CDR3 runs to 15 residues. DNA for the CDR3: TGTGCCAGCAGCCGGATTGGACAGGGGGATTACGAGCAGTACTTC. Protein sequence: CASSRIGQGDYEQYF.

This chain joins TRBV9 and TRBJ2-3; D not certain. Germline lookup yields CDR1 SGDLS and CDR2 YYNGEE. Trimming removed 2 bases from V and 0 bases from J, with 4 bases in between. This CDR3 has 13 amino acids. CDR3 protein: CASSVGSTDTQYF. The DNA of the CDR3 is TGTGCCAGCAGCGTCGGGAGCACAGATACGCAGTATTTT.

The chain employs TRBV7-3 and TRBJ2-2; TRBD1 matches 10 bases. This CDR3 region has 16 residues. The V and J ends lost 5 bases and 4 bases, in that order; junction bases with no gene match: 7. Per germline, CDR1 SGHTA and CDR2 FQGTGA. CDR3 in amino acids: CASSPRQGAITGELFF. As DNA, the CDR3 is TGTGCCAGCAGCCCCCGACAGGGGGCGATCACCGGGGAGCTGTTTTTT.

This clone was counted a single time. The genes are TRBV5-1 and TRBJ2-1; 8 nucleotides match TRBD2. The CDR3 is made up of 17 amino acids. Germline V gene data show CDR1 as SGHRS and CDR2 as YFSETQ. V dropped 4 bases and J dropped 2; count of bases not matched to a gene: 11. CDR3 sequence: CASSPVLAADPYNEQFF. Here the CDR3 DNA reads TGCGCCAGCAGCCCAGTACTAGCGGCCGACCCCTACAATGAGCAGTTCTTC.

CDR3 region: CASSYWTGTYNEQFF. DNA of the CDR3: TGTGCCAGCAGCTACTGGACAGGGACCTACAATGAGCAGTTCTTC. The chain has TRBV21-1 and TRBJ2-1; the D call in the table, TRBD1, was not verified against the DNA. TRBV21-1 is a recognized pseudogene. The CDR3 contains 15 residues.

This chain connects TRBV7-6 to TRBJ2-7, with D possibly matching TRBD1 (6 bases). Germline lookup yields CDR1 SGHVS and CDR2 FNYEAQ. The CDR3 extends over 17 amino acids. V lost 1 base, J lost 4 bases, and 20 bases lay in between. CDR3 nucleotide sequence: TGTGCCAGCAGCTTAGTGGGACACCTTTCGACACATTACGAGCAGTACTTC. Amino acid sequence: CASSLVGHLSTHYEQYF. The complete variable domain, with remaining parts taken from reference TRBV7-6 and TRBJ2-7, reads GAGVSQSPRYKVTKRGQDVALRCDPISGHVSLYWYRQALGQGPEFLTYFNYEAQQDKSGLPNDRFSAERPEGSISTLTIQRTEQRDSAMYRCASSLVGHLSTHYEQYFGPGTRLTVT.

The chain has TRBV13 and TRBJ2-5; weak D call: TRBD2 (6 bases). The DNA end is more similar to TRBJ2-7, so the J call may be wrong. CDR1 is PRHDT, CDR2 FYEKMQ, per germline (reference sequence). The CDR3 is made up of 13 amino acids. CDR3 protein: CASSSWRAYEQYF. Written as DNA, the CDR3 is TGTGCCAGCAGCTCCTGGAGGGCATACGAGCAGTACTTC.

This chain connects TRBV5-1 to TRBJ2-7, with D possibly being TRBD2 (7 bases). Germline values: CDR1 SGHRS, CDR2 YFSETQ. CDR3 length equals 15 residues. V lost 0 bases and J 7 bases, leaving 17 bases between the germline ends. CDR3 in DNA: TGCGCCAGCAGCTTGGAATCGGGGGGCCTCTCGGAGCAGTACTTC. Protein sequence: CASSLESGGLSEQYF.

The chain links TRBV9 to TRBJ1-1; 7 bases fit TRBD1. The V segment lost 4 bases and the J segment 0 bases; nucleotides outside the gene matches: 3. Germline V gene data show CDR1 as SGDLS and CDR2 as YYNGEE. The CDR3 contains 14 residues. The CDR3 is CASSPGQMNTEAFF. CDR3 bases: TGTGCCAGCAGCCCGGGACAGATGAACACTGAAGCTTTCTTT.

The rearrangement links TRBV4-2 to TRBJ2-1; 13 bases fit TRBD2. The trim removed 2 bases at V and 4 bases at J, leaving 5 bases unmatched. This CDR3 comprises 17 residues. Per germline, CDR1 LGHNA and CDR2 YNFKEQ. The CDR3 reads CASSQSTSGGAYNEQFF. The DNA of the CDR3 is TGTGCCAGCAGCCAATCTACTAGCGGGGGGGCGTACAATGAGCAGTTCTTC.

The chain uses TRBV7-3 and TRBJ2-3, with TRBD2 identical over 9 bases. With 5 bases clipped from V and 3 bases from J, the junction kept 6 bases outside the gene matches. CDR3 length equals 15 residues. Germline values: CDR1 SGHTA, CDR2 FQGTGA. The CDR3 DNA reads TGTGCCAGCAGCACCCGACTAGCGGAAACAGATACGCAGTATTTT. It codes for CASSTRLAETDTQYF.

V gene TRBV4-2 combines with J gene TRBJ2-1; no clear D. The V and J ends lost 0 bases and 8 bases respectively, with 17 bases between them. The V gene's germline CDR1 is LGHNA and CDR2 YNFKEQ. The CDR3 contains 16 residues. The CDR3 coding sequence is TGTGCCAGCAGCCAAGATTTCTCAGGTTCTGACCATGAGCAGTTCTTC. This translates into CASSQDFSGSDHEQFF.

The V and J genes are TRBV19 and TRBJ1-4, with 7 bases lining up with TRBD1. V was clipped by 5 bases and J by 7 bases; unmatched bases: 10. This CDR3 is 15 amino acids long. Germline V gene data show CDR1 as LNHDA and CDR2 as SQIVND (reference sequence). In DNA, the CDR3 is TGTGCCAGTAGTCCAAGCAGGGGGGCGATTGAAAAACTGTTTTTT. Its protein product is CASSPSRGAIEKLFF.

CDR3 amino acids: CAWSQGGRSQPQHF. The CDR3 DNA reads as TGTGCCTGGAGTCAAGGGGGTCGGAGTCAGCCCCAGCATTTT. This chain uses TRBV30 with TRBJ1-5, with a tentative D call TRBD1 (6 bases). The V gene lost 2 bases and the J gene lost 6 bases, with 14 bases spanning the gap. This CDR3 comprises 14 residues. CDR1 and CDR2 (germline): GTSNPN, SVGIG (reference sequence).

The chain carries TRBV5-1 and TRBJ2-3; 11 nucleotides line up with TRBD2. Unmatched junction bases numbered 4, after V lost 3 bases and J lost 4 bases. This CDR3 contains 15 residues. The germline CDR1 and CDR2 sequences are SGHRS and YFSETQ. The CDR3 here is CASSSLAGGSDTQYF. CDR3 in DNA: TGCGCCAGCAGCTCCCTAGCGGGAGGCTCAGATACGCAGTATTTT.

The V gene is TRBV9, the J gene TRBJ2-7, with D possibly matching TRBD2 (6 bases). There are 15 residues in the CDR3. Germline V CDR1 and CDR2: SGDLS, YYNGEE. V was shortened by 4 bases and J by 7 bases, with 21 bases between the two germline ends. This CDR3 is CASSLLGGGEVEQYF. The CDR3 nucleotides are TGTGCCAGCAGCTTATTGGGGGGAGGCGAGGTGGAGCAGTACTTC.

The chain combines TRBV5-1 with TRBJ2-1, with 14 bases lining up with TRBD2. The V and J ends lost 0 bases and 9 bases, in that order; junction bases with no gene match: 5. This CDR3 has 16 amino acids. CDR1 is SGHRS, CDR2 YFSETQ, per germline. CDR3 DNA sequence: TGCGCCAGCAGCTTGGGACTAGCGGGAGGGCGGGGTGAGCAGTTCTTC. The encoded protein is CASSLGLAGGRGEQFF.

The chain uses TRBV6-5 and TRBJ1-1; 7 bases map to TRBD1. Germline loops: CDR1 MNHEY, CDR2 SVGAGI. This CDR3 has 15 amino acids. V gave up 5 bases and J gave up 1 base; unmatched junction bases: 7. The CDR3 loop is CASSPSTGRNTEAFF. CDR3 bases: TGTGCCAGCAGTCCCTCGACAGGGAGGAACACTGAAGCTTTCTTT.

The chain employs TRBV28 and TRBJ1-2; D is unresolved. The CDR3 is 13 residues long. V dropped 3 bases and J dropped 4 bases, with 9 bases sitting between them. Germline CDR1 is MDHEN and CDR2 is SYDVKM. The CDR3 region has the DNA TGTGCCAGCAGTTTTCGGCGGGTCTATGGCTACACCTTC. This gives the protein CASSFRRVYGYTF.

For the CDR3, the DNA is TGTGCCAGCAGTTCCCAGGGACAGGGTTACGAGCAGTACTTC. Its protein product is CASSSQGQGYEQYF. The chain is built from TRBV28 and TRBJ2-7; 9 nucleotides agree with TRBD1. The CDR3 is 14 residues long. Trimming removed 4 bases from V and 4 bases from J; junction bases left unmatched: 5. Germline values: CDR1 MDHEN, CDR2 SYDVKM.

The genes are TRBV5-1 and TRBJ1-4; TRBD1 is a possible D gene (5 bases). Trimming removed 3 bases at V and 5 bases at J, with 14 bases between. Per the germline V gene, CDR1 is SGHRS and CDR2 is YFSETQ. This CDR3 has 15 amino acids. The CDR3 coding sequence is TGCGCCAGCAGCTATACGACAGATCTAAATGAAAAACTGTTTTTT. Translation gives CASSYTTDLNEKLFF.